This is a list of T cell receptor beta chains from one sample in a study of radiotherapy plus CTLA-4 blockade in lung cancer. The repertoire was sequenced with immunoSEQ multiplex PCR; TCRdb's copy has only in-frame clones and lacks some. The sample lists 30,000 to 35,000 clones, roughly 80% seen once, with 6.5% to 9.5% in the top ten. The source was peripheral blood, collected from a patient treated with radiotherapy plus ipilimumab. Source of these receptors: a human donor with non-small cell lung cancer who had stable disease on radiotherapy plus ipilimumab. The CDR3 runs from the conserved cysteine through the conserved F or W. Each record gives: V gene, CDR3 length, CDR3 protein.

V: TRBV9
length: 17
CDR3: CASSVVDRGANTGELFF

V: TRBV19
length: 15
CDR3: CASSMDRTYNSPLHF

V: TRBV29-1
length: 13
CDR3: CSSFGASYNEQFF

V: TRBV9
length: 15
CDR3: CASSVTSGDYNEQFF

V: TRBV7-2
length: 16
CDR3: CASSLATGSVQETQYF

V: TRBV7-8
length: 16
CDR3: CASSSRTGGSNQPQHF

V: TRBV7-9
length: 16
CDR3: CASSAGTGASNQPQHF

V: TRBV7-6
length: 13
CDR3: CASSLEGGFGYTF

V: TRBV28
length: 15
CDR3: CASSLPSELTDTQYF

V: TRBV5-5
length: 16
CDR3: CASSLTGQGRDYGYTF

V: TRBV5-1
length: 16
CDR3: CASAQRAGGLVDTQYF

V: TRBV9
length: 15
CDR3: CASSVAGGFTDTQYF

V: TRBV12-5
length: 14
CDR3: CASGLGRENTEAFF

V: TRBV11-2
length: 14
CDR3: CASQRTGSTDTQYF